These 20 T cell receptor beta chains share one sample of origin, sequenced in a study of blood T cells in healthy people across ages (dated by TCRdb to between 2014 and 2017). The library was generated by 5' RACE. The sequencing machine was an Illumina HiSeq 2500. A second PCR of 7 to 11 cycles was performed with a sample-barcoded 5' primer and a J-beta primer mix. In TCRdb, the public reads were trimmed at Q25 with fastp and aligned with MiXCR, with productive beta chains retained. One record per CDR3 amino acid sequence lists the most common genes and DNA. Counted in this sample were 1.5 million to 2 million distinct CDR3 sequences; over 25% of them appeared once. The top ten hold about 7.7% of the sample. Sample: blood. Source of these receptors: a woman aged 30 to 39 in good health.

The chain has TRBV24-1 and TRBJ2-7, with TRBD1 identical over 10 bases. The CDR3 covers 18 residues. The V gene's germline CDR1 is KGHDR and CDR2 SFDVKD. Trimming took 7 bases from V and 0 from J; bases not matched to a gene: 14. CDR3 loop: CATRARDRGRWSSYEQYF. Written as DNA, the CDR3 is TGTGCCACCAGGGCCCGGGACAGGGGCCGTTGGTCCTCCTACGAGCAGTACTTC.

Ten or more counts support this clonotype. The chain is built from TRBV29-1 and TRBJ2-4; no clear D gene. The length of the CDR3 is 13 residues. Germline CDR1 and CDR2: SQVTM and ANQGSEA. V dropped 4 bases and J dropped 0 bases, with 7 bases sitting between them. CDR3 loop: CSVGDIAKNIQYF. In DNA, the CDR3 is TGCAGCGTTGGAGACATAGCCAAAAACATTCAGTACTTC.

This clonotype was detected a few times. The DNA of the CDR3 is TGCGCCAGCAGTGAGTCAGTGGAAGGCTACACCTTC. Protein: CASSESVEGYTF. The chain joins TRBV10-2 to TRBJ1-2; no clear D. Germline lookup yields CDR1 WSHSY and CDR2 SAAADI. The CDR3 spans 12 residues. The V end was cut by 0 bases, the J end by 8 bases, with 7 bases between.

This rearrangement joins TRBV5-6 to TRBJ2-1, with D tentatively TRBD2 (6 bases). The CDR3 is made up of 16 amino acids. The germline CDR1 and CDR2 sequences are SGHDT and YYEEEE. The V end was cut by 5 bases, the J end by 0 bases, with 15 bases between. The CDR3 coding sequence is TGTGCCAGCAGACACGTAGCGGAGAGCTCCTACAATGAGCAGTTCTTC. As protein: CASRHVAESSYNEQFF.

Remarks on this clonotype: This clone may be a read error of a much larger clone one base away. This rearrangement joins TRBV15 to TRBJ2-7; weak D call: TRBD1 (6 bases). Germline-derived CDR1 and CDR2 are LNHNV and YYDKDF (reference sequence). Trimming removed 0 bases at V and 5 bases at J, with 14 bases between. CDR3 length equals 15 residues. The CDR3: CATSRDLGQSDEQYF. CDR3 nucleotides: TGTGCCACCAGCAGAGACCTAGGACAGTCCGACGAGCAGTACTTC.

This clonotype was seen repeatedly, ten times or more. The rearrangement joins TRBV5-1 to TRBJ2-6, with D unclear. The CDR3 is made up of 15 amino acids. Germline V lookup: CDR1 SGHRS, CDR2 YFSETQ. Trimming removed 4 bases from V and 0 bases from J, with 8 bases in between. The CDR3 region has the DNA TGCGCCAGCAGCCTCTCCCCCTCTGGGGCCAACGTCCTGACTTTC. Encoded protein: CASSLSPSGANVLTF.

The sample holds a few counts of this clonotype. One junction end disagrees with the germline gene, perhaps due to a read error. The CDR3 DNA is TGTGTCAGCAGCTTAGGACGGGACAAAAGGAAGCAGTACTTC. Translation gives CVSSLGRDKRKQYF. The J gene is TRBJ2-7, the V gene TRBV13; D possibly corresponds to TRBD1 (6 bases). The CDR3 is made up of 14 amino acids. CDR1 and CDR2 (germline): PRHDT, FYEKMQ (reference sequence).

To note about this clonotype: A read error may be the cause here, since a much bigger clone is one base away. V is TRBV5-5 and J is TRBJ1-2, with 7 bases matching TRBD1. Per the germline V gene, CDR1 is SGHKS and CDR2 is YYEKEE (reference sequence). The CDR3 runs 15 residues. The CDR3 loop is CVSSLVVSGGVGYTF. The DNA for the CDR3 is TGTGTCAGCAGCTTGGTGGTATCAGGGGGTGTTGGCTACACCTTC.

This clonotype appeared a few times. The chain is built from TRBV11-2 and TRBJ2-1, with a weak D call TRBD2 (5 bases). CDR1 and CDR2 from the germline V gene are SGHAT and FQNNGV. The CDR3 is made up of 13 amino acids. Trimming cost V 5 bases and J 9 bases, with 14 bases left between them. For the CDR3, the DNA is TGTGCCAGCAGCGAATCCTTGAGGGCTGAGCAGTTCTTC. Translated, it gives CASSESLRAEQFF.

The V call is TRBV2, the J call TRBJ2-3, with D hard to call. V was clipped by 7 bases and J by 4 bases, with 9 bases between them. CDR1 and CDR2 from the germline V gene are SNHLY and FYNNEI. This CDR3 is built from 12 residues. CDR3 coding DNA: TGTGCCAGCATCGACTCCCCAGATACGCAGTATTTT. Its protein product is CASIDSPDTQYF.

There are a few counts of this clonotype. J is TRBJ2-3 and V is TRBV9, with 9 bases identical to TRBD2. Germline assignment: CDR1 SGDLS and CDR2 YYNGEE. The CDR3 spans 16 residues. V shed 4 bases and J 3 bases; nucleotides not matched to a gene: 9. CDR3 sequence (DNA): TGTGCCAGCAGCCGCGGGGGGCGGGGGGGAACAGATACGCAGTATTTT. Amino acids: CASSRGGRGGTDTQYF.

The CDR3 loop reads CASSFALAGGNEQYF. DNA for the CDR3: TGCGCCAGCAGCTTTGCACTAGCGGGAGGCAACGAGCAGTACTTC. The gene calls are TRBV5-1 and TRBJ2-7; TRBD2 matches at 12 bases. V dropped 2 bases and J dropped 5; count of bases not matched to a gene: 5. The CDR3 spans 15 residues. Germline CDR1 reads SGHRS; CDR2 reads YFSETQ.

This clonotype was counted only a few times. This chain connects TRBV3-1 to TRBJ2-7, with TRBD1 matching 9 bases. The CDR3 contains 15 residues. The germline gives CDR1 LGHDT, CDR2 YNNKEL (reference sequence). V lost 0 bases, J lost 2 bases, and 2 bases stayed unmatched. DNA for the CDR3: TGTGCCAGCAGCCAAGATTACAGGGGGCCCTACGAGCAGTACTTC. It yields the protein CASSQDYRGPYEQYF.

This clonotype came up many times. V usage is TRBV12-3 or TRBV12-4 and J usage is TRBJ2-7; D tentatively fits TRBD1 or TRBD2 (6 bases each). The CDR3 covers 15 residues. V was cut by 2 bases and J by 2 bases, with 13 bases left in between. The CDR3 protein is CASSLRGEGPYEQYF. CDR3 sequence (DNA): TGTGCCAGCAGTTTAAGGGGGGAAGGACCCTACGAGCAGTACTTC.

The genes are TRBV7-3 and TRBJ1-2; D is ambiguous. The CDR3 is 13 amino acids. Germline V gene lookup returns CDR1 SGHTA and CDR2 FQGTGA. V lost 2 bases, J lost 4 bases, and 8 bases lay in between. CDR3 DNA sequence: TGTGCCAGCAGCTTAGGTAACAGCTATGGCTACACCTTC. Its protein is CASSLGNSYGYTF.

This clonotype was observed many times. The chain couples TRBV25-1 to TRBJ2-5; 10 bases are a match to TRBD1. The CDR3 consists of 14 residues. Germline lookup yields CDR1 MGHDK and CDR2 SYGVNS. Trimming cost V 4 bases and J 4 bases; bases outside gene matches: 3. The CDR3 protein is CASSARTGGETQYF. The CDR3 DNA reads TGTGCCAGCAGTGCCCGGACAGGGGGAGAGACCCAGTACTTC.

There are a few counts of this clonotype. The chain uses TRBV20-1 and TRBJ1-1, with D hard to call. Trimming shortened V by 1 base and J by 4 bases, and 4 bases separated the two germline ends. Germline CDR1 DFQATT, CDR2 SNEGSKA (reference sequence). This CDR3 region has 11 residues. CDR3 DNA: TGCAGTGCTAGAGTTTCCACTGAAGCTTTCTTT. This sequence encodes CSARVSTEAFF.

With respect to this clonotype: Just one base apart from a much larger clone, this may be a read error. The chain recombines TRBV5-5 with TRBJ1-2; the D is unclear. CDR3 length: 14 amino acids. Germline-derived CDR1 and CDR2 are SGHKS and YYEKEE (reference sequence). Here the CDR3 reads CARSPQTDNYGYTF. The CDR3 DNA reads TGTGCCCGCAGCCCGCAGACGGATAACTATGGCTACACCTTC.

This clonotype was detected ten times or more. This chain connects TRBV7-9 to TRBJ1-2; D is uncertain. Trimming removed 0 bases at V and 0 bases at J, with 11 bases between. Germline-derived CDR1 and CDR2 are SEHNR and FQNEAQ (reference sequence). The CDR3 is 16 residues long. The CDR3 DNA is TGTGCCAGCAGCTTAGCTCCCAGAAGCCCTAACTATGGCTACACCTTC. It translates to CASSLAPRSPNYGYTF.

The chain uses TRBV12-3 or TRBV12-4 and TRBJ1-5; D not resolved. V was shortened by 3 bases and J by 0 bases, with 9 bases between the two germline ends. CDR3 length: 15 residues. The CDR3 DNA follows: TGTGCCAGCAGTTTCTCAGCGTATAGCAATCAGCCCCAGCATTTT. This translates into CASSFSAYSNQPQHF.